A single sample is the source of the 21 T cell receptor beta chains below, sequenced in a study of beta chain features in type 1 diabetes. Investigators reverse transcribed all isolated RNA, so they sequenced expressed TCRB transcripts. Using immunoSEQ multiplex PCR, the repertoire was profiled, and TCRdb retains in-frame clones only, with some absent. The table shows some 330,000 clones, with around 10% occurring only once. The sample taken for sequencing was naive CD4+ T cells from blood. Every receptor here comes from a woman in her 30s in good health.

V and J are TRBV5-4 and TRBJ2-5; 7 bases agree with TRBD1. V was clipped by 5 bases and J by 5 bases; unmatched bases: 9. CDR1 and CDR2 (germline): SGHNT, YYREEE (reference sequence). The CDR3 is made up of 14 amino acids. As DNA, the CDR3 is TGTGCCAGCAGACAGGGACAGATGACGGAGACCCAGTACTTC. Encoded protein: CASRQGQMTETQYF.

This clone was seen a handful of times. This rearrangement joins TRBV7-6 to TRBJ2-7; the D gene is possibly TRBD1 (6 bases). Trimming pared 5 bases from V and 3 bases from J, leaving 11 bases between. Germline CDR1 and CDR2: SGHVS and FNYEAQ. The CDR3 is 13 amino acids. This CDR3 reads CASSTGQIYEQYF. The CDR3, as DNA: TGTGCCAGCAGCACTGGACAGATCTACGAGCAGTACTTC. Looking up the rest from reference TRBV7-6 and TRBJ2-7 gives the full variable domain: GAGVSQSPRYKVTKRGQDVALRCDPISGHVSLYWYRQALGQGPEFLTYFNYEAQQDKSGLPNDRFSAERPEGSISTLTIQRTEQRDSAMYRCASSTGQIYEQYFGPGTRLTVT.

The genes are TRBV5-1 and TRBJ2-7, with 11 bases fitting TRBD2. Germline CDR1 reads SGHRS; CDR2 reads YFSETQ. The CDR3 runs to 15 residues. The J segment lost 6 bases and the V segment lost 6 bases, leaving 11 bases of the junction unmatched. The CDR3 region is CASTDSTSGSSEQYF. Written as DNA, the CDR3 is TGCGCCAGCACTGATAGTACTAGCGGGAGTAGCGAGCAGTACTTC.

This chain uses TRBV6-6 with TRBJ2-5; D is possibly TRBD1 (5 bases). The V and J ends lost 7 bases and 8 bases respectively, with 8 bases between them. This CDR3 has 10 amino acids. Germline V gene data show CDR1 as MNHNY and CDR2 as SVGAGI (reference sequence). CDR3 sequence reads: CASKGITQYF. The DNA for the CDR3 is TGTGCCAGCAAGGGGATTACCCAGTACTTC.

The chain combines TRBV18 with TRBJ2-3, with D hard to call. Trimming cost V 8 bases and J 7 bases, with 22 bases left between them. This CDR3 region has 15 residues. The germline V gene encodes CDR1 KGHSH and CDR2 LQKENI. CDR3 nucleotide sequence: TGTGCCAGCACCTCGACACCTCTTTTCAAAAATACGCAGTATTTT. It translates to CASTSTPLFKNTQYF.

The gene calls are TRBV4-2 and TRBJ2-1; 7 bases are a match to TRBD2. Germline assignment: CDR1 LGHNA and CDR2 YNFKEQ. Trimming cost V 4 bases and J 0 bases; bases outside gene matches: 6. This CDR3 is built from 16 residues. The CDR3, as DNA: TGTGCCAGCAGCCTAGCGGGTACCCCCTCCTACAATGAGCAGTTCTTC. It is translated as CASSLAGTPSYNEQFF.

The V gene is TRBV7-2, the J gene TRBJ2-3, with D uncertain. The V gene's germline CDR1 is SGHTA and CDR2 FQGNSA. The CDR3 length is 14 residues. V was shortened by 5 bases and J by 1 base, with 10 bases between the two germline ends. CDR3 amino acids: CASSPETRTDTQYF. The CDR3 DNA is TGTGCCAGCAGCCCGGAGACTCGCACAGATACGCAGTATTTT.

The table lists this clone with a few counts. The CDR3 region is CASSQEGSVLERGFAKNIQYF. The CDR3 DNA reads TGCGCCAGCAGCCAAGAGGGTTCGGTTTTAGAGAGGGGGTTTGCCAAAAACATTCAGTACTTC. This chain joins TRBV4-3 and TRBJ2-4; maybe TRBD1 (6 bases). The CDR3 covers 21 residues. V was cut by 0 bases and J by 1 base, with 25 bases left in between. CDR1 and CDR2 (germline): LGHNA, YSLEER.

This chain links TRBV29-1 with TRBJ1-4; possibly TRBD1 for D (5 bases). V lost 6 bases, J lost 5 bases, and 13 bases lay in between. Per the germline V gene, CDR1 is SQVTM and CDR2 is ANQGSEA. The CDR3 is made up of 13 amino acids. The CDR3 DNA follows: TGCAGCGTCTGCGCCCAGGGAAATGAAAAACTGTTTTTT. Amino acids: CSVCAQGNEKLFF. Full variable domain (rest looked up from reference TRBV29-1 and TRBJ1-4): SAVISQKPSRDICQRGTSLTIQCQVDSQVTMMFWYRQQPGQSLTLIATANQGSEATYESGFVIDKFPISRPNLTFSTLTVSNMSPEDSSIYLCSVCAQGNEKLFFGSGTQLSVL.

The chain employs TRBV7-9 and TRBJ1-2, with a possible D match to TRBD1 (6 bases). From germline, CDR1 is SEHNR and CDR2 FQNEAQ (reference sequence). With 3 bases removed from V and 4 bases from J, the gap between germline ends came to 9 bases. This CDR3 is 13 amino acids long. The CDR3 loop reads CASSFQGPYGYTF. The CDR3 nucleotides are TGTGCCAGCAGCTTCCAGGGGCCCTATGGCTACACCTTC.

The rearrangement uses TRBV10-3 and TRBJ2-1, with 9 bases that match TRBD2. Germline V gene data show CDR1 as ENHRY and CDR2 as SYGVKD. The CDR3 loop spans 14 amino acids. The junction had 2 bases not matched to a gene; V was cut back by 4 bases and J by 4 bases. The CDR3 DNA reads TGTGCCATCAGTGGACTAGCGGAGTACAATGAGCAGTTCTTC. Protein: CAISGLAEYNEQFF.

The V and J genes are TRBV5-1 and TRBJ2-1; 9 bases agree with TRBD2. The CDR3 runs to 15 residues. Looked up from germline, CDR1 is SGHRS and CDR2 is YFSETQ. With V trimmed by 4 bases and J by 9 bases, 11 bases remained unmatched. The CDR3 DNA is TGCGCCAGCAGCCTTGGGACTAGCACACCGCTTGAGCAGTTCTTC. Its protein product is CASSLGTSTPLEQFF. The full variable domain, rest sourced from reference TRBV5-1 and TRBJ2-1, is KAGVTQTPRYLIKTRGQQVTLSCSPISGHRSVSWYQQTPGQGLQFLFEYFSETQRNKGNFPGRFSGRQFSNSRSEMNVSTLELGDSALYLCASSLGTSTPLEQFFGPGTRLTVL.

The J gene is TRBJ2-7, the V gene TRBV5-4; 15 nucleotides match TRBD2. Per the germline V gene, CDR1 is SGHNT and CDR2 is YYREEE (reference sequence). With 4 bases clipped from V and 5 bases from J, the junction kept 7 bases outside the gene matches. CDR3 length equals 16 residues. The CDR3 nucleotides read TGTGCCAGCAGCCTGGGACTAGCGGGAGGTGGAAACGAGCAGTACTTC. The encoded protein is CASSLGLAGGGNEQYF.

The V and J genes are TRBV7-3 and TRBJ2-3; TRBD2 might be the D (6 bases). From germline, CDR1 is SGHTA and CDR2 FQGTGA. The CDR3 has 15 residues. Trimming took off 4 bases at V and 0 bases at J, with 11 bases between the two ends. CDR3 sequence reads: CASSSTGTSTDTQYF. In nucleotides, the CDR3 is TGTGCCAGCAGCTCAACCGGGACTAGCACAGATACGCAGTATTTT.

The chain links TRBV5-1 to TRBJ1-5; D is possibly TRBD1 (6 bases). V lost 0 bases and J lost 2, with 12 bases in between. The CDR3 is 16 amino acids. CDR1 and CDR2 (germline): SGHRS, YFSETQ. The CDR3 nucleotides are TGCGCCAGCAGCTTGGAGGGGGTTGGGGGCAATCAGCCCCAGCATTTT. As protein: CASSLEGVGGNQPQHF.

This clone has only a few counts. The chain has TRBV7-2 and TRBJ2-5, with 7 bases that match TRBD2. CDR1 and CDR2 from the germline V gene are SGHTA and FQGNSA. Trimming at V came to 1 base and at J to 5 bases, leaving 4 bases not matched to a gene. There are 14 residues in the CDR3. CDR3 coding DNA: TGTGCCAGCAGCTTAGGCGGGAGCCGTGAGACCCAGTACTTC. Translation gives CASSLGGSRETQYF.

This clone was seen a handful of times. The V and J genes are TRBV7-2 and TRBJ2-5; TRBD2 might be the D (6 bases). CDR1 SGHTA and CDR2 FQGNSA come from the germline V gene. This CDR3 has 15 residues. Trimming took 2 bases from V and 7 from J, leaving 17 bases between them. In nucleotides, the CDR3 is TGTGCCAGCAGCTTACCGGGAGAATCGGTGGGGACCCAGTACTTC. It specifies CASSLPGESVGTQYF.

This clone was detected only a few times. V and J are TRBV7-3 and TRBJ2-2, with 12 bases matching TRBD2. Trimming removed 5 bases from V and 5 bases from J; junction bases left unmatched: 9. Germline V CDR1 and CDR2: SGHTA, FQGTGA. The CDR3 runs 17 residues. CDR3 bases: TGTGCCAGCAGCCCCCGGCCTAGCGGGAGGGGTACCGGGGAGCTGTTTTTT. Protein product: CASSPRPSGRGTGELFF.

There are a few counts of this clone. The chain combines TRBV27 with TRBJ2-1, with D perhaps matching TRBD1 (5 bases). This CDR3 has 15 amino acids. V was shortened by 5 bases and J by 4 bases, with 15 bases between the two germline ends. From germline, CDR1 is MNHEY and CDR2 SMNVEV (reference sequence). Here the CDR3 reads CASSRDSQAYNEQFF. DNA of the CDR3: TGTGCCAGCAGTCGTGACAGCCAGGCATACAATGAGCAGTTCTTC.

The CDR3 DNA follows: TGTGCCAGTAGTCCCCTGGACAGGGGTATCTACGAGCAGTACTTC. Translated, it gives CASSPLDRGIYEQYF. V usage is TRBV19 and J usage is TRBJ2-7, with 9 bases aligning to TRBD1. V shed 5 bases, J shed 3 bases, and the junction held 8 bases outside the gene matches. Germline values: CDR1 LNHDA, CDR2 SQIVND (reference sequence). This CDR3 comprises 15 residues.

The chain recombines TRBV30 with TRBJ2-2, with 7 bases lining up with TRBD2. J was trimmed by 5 bases and V by 5 bases; bases with no gene match: 8. Germline CDR1 is GTSNPN and CDR2 is SVGIG (reference sequence). CDR3 size: 14 residues. In nucleotides, the CDR3 is TGTGCCTGGGGGAGGGCAGGGTGGACCGGGGAGCTGTTTTTT. Translated: CAWGRAGWTGELFF.